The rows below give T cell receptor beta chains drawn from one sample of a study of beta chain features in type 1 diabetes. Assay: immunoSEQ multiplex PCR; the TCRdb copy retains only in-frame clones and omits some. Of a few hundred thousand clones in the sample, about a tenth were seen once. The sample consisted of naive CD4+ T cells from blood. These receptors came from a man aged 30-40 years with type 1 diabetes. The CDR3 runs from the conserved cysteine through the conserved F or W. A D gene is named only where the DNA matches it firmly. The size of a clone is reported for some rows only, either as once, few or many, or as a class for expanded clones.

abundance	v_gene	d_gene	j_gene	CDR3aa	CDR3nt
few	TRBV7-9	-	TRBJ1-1	CASSLTPGGAGEAFF	TGTGCCAGCAGCTTAACCCCCGGGGGGGCAGGGGAAGCTTTCTTT
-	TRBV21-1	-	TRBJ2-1	CASSQKGLAGLESSYNEQFF	TGTGCCAGCAGCCAGAAGGGGCTAGCGGGGCTCGAGAGCTCCTACAATGAGCAGTTCTTC
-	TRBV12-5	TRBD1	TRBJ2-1	CASGPLGDRGRGEQFF	TGTGCTAGTGGTCCCCTCGGGGACAGGGGGCGCGGTGAGCAGTTCTTC
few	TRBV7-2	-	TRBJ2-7	CASSWTGTYEQYF	TGTGCCAGCAGCTGGACCGGGACCTACGAGCAGTACTTC
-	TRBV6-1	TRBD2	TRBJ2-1	CASSGLAGGHNEQFF	TGTGCCAGCTCCGGACTAGCGGGGGGGCACAATGAGCAGTTCTTC
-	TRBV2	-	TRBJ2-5	CASSRDITQETQYF	TGTGCCAGCAGTAGGGACATTACTCAAGAGACCCAGTACTTC
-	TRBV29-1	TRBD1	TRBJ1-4	CSVEGDRASGTTNEKLFF	TGCAGCGTTGAAGGCGACAGGGCCTCGGGGACAACTAATGAAAAACTGTTTTTT
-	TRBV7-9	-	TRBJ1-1	CASSLDGGGEAFF	TGTGCCAGCAGCTTAGACGGGGGGGGTGAAGCTTTCTTT
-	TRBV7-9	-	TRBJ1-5	CASSSPGQEAQHF	TGTGCCAGCAGCTCCCCGGGACAAGAAGCCCAGCATTTT
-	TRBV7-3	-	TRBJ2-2	CASSLGRELFF	TGTGCCAGCAGCTTAGGGCGGGAGCTGTTTTTT
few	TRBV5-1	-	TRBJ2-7	CASSSSLQGKLYEQYF	TGCGCCAGCAGCTCCTCACTTCAGGGAAAACTCTACGAGCAGTACTTC
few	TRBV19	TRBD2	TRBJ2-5	CASSRSLAGGGIQETQYF	TGTGCCAGTAGTAGGTCGCTAGCGGGGGGCGGGATCCAAGAGACCCAGTACTTC
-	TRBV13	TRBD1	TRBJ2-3	CASSPPETGGGYTQYF	TGTGCCAGCAGCCCCCCCGAGACAGGGGGCGGTTATACGCAGTATTTT
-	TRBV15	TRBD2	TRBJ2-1	CATSRVPGLAGGVDEQFF	TGTGCCACCAGCAGAGTCCCGGGACTAGCGGGGGGTGTCGATGAGCAGTTCTTC
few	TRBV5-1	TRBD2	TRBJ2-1	CASSLGTSGGPQQFF	TGCGCCAGCAGCCTCGGGACTAGCGGGGGGCCCCAGCAGTTCTTC
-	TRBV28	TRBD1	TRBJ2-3	CASSFRGQGTDTQYF	TGTGCCAGCAGTTTTAGGGGGCAGGGCACAGATACGCAGTATTTT
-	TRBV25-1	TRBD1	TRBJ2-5	CASSRRQGQETQYF	TGTGCCAGCAGTAGAAGACAGGGTCAAGAGACCCAGTACTTC
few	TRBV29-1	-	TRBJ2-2	CSVELPAGAITGELFF	TGCAGCGTTGAACTCCCAGCAGGGGCCATCACCGGGGAGCTGTTTTTT
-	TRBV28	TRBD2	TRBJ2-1	CASSSGEASGNEQFF	TGTGCCAGCAGTTCGGGTGAAGCTAGCGGCAATGAGCAGTTCTTC
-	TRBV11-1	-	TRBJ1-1	CASSAGGRAFF	TGTGCCAGCAGCGCTGGGGGCCGAGCTTTCTTT
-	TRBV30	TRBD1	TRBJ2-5	CAWSKGAETQYF	TGTGCCTGGAGTAAGGGGGCAGAGACCCAGTACTTC
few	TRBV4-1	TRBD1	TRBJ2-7	CASSRGQGSYEQYF	TGCGCCAGCAGCCGTGGACAGGGTTCCTACGAGCAGTACTTC
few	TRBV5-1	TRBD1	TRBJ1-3	CASSLTGDSSGNTIYF	TGCGCCAGCAGCCTGACAGGGGATAGCTCTGGAAACACCATATATTTT
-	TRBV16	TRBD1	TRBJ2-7	CASSPSDRVYEQYF	TGTGCCAGCAGCCCCTCGGACAGGGTCTACGAGCAGTACTTC
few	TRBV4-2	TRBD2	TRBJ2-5	CASSQEPGGVKETQYF	TGTGCCAGCAGCCAAGAGCCCGGGGGGGTGAAAGAGACCCAGTACTTC
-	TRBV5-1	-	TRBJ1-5	CASSFIGNQPQHF	TGCGCCAGCAGCTTCATAGGCAATCAGCCCCAGCATTTT
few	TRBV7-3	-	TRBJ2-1	CASSLSGGNNEQFF	TGTGCCAGCAGCTTAAGCGGCGGGAACAATGAGCAGTTCTTC
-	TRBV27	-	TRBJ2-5	CASRRGNKRTQYF	TGTGCCTCCCGCCGGGGAAATAAGAGAACCCAGTACTTC
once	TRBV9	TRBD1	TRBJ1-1	CASSEQGDTEAFF	TGTGCCAGCAGCGAGCAGGGGGACACTGAAGCTTTCTTT
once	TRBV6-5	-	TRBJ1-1	CASHGETEAFF	TGTGCCAGCCACGGGGAAACTGAAGCTTTCTTT
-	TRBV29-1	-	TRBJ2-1	CSAQGLRGNEQFF	TGCAGCGCTCAGGGCCTAAGAGGCAATGAGCAGTTCTTC